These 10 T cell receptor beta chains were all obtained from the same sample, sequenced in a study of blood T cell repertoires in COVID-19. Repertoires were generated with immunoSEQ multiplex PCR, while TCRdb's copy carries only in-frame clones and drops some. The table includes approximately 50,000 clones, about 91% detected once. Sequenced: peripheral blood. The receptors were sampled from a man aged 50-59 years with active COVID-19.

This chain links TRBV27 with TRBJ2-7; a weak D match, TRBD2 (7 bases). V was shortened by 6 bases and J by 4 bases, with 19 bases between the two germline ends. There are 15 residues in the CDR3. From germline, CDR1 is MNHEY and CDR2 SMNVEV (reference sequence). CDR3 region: CASRPTGNGGYEQYF. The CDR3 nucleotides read TGTGCCAGCAGACCCACAGGGAACGGGGGGTACGAGCAGTACTTC.

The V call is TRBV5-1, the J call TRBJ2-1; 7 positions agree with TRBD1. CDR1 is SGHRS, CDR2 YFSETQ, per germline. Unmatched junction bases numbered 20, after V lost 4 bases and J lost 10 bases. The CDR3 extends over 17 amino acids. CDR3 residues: CASSPWTGSGSDTEQFF. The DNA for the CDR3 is TGCGCCAGCAGCCCCTGGACAGGCTCGGGTTCTGACACCGAGCAGTTCTTC.

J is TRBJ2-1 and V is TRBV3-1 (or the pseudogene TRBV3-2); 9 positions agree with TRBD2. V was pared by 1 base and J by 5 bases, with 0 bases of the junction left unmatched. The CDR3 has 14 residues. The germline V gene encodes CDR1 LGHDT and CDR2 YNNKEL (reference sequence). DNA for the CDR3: TGTGCCAGCAGCCAAGGACTAGCGGACAATGAGCAGTTCTTC. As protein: CASSQGLADNEQFF.

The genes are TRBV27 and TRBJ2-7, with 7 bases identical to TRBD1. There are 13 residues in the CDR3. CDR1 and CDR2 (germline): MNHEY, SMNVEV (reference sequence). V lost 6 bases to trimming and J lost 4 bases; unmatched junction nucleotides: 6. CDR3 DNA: TGTGCCAGCAGCTGGACAGGACAATACGAGCAGTACTTC. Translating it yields CASSWTGQYEQYF.

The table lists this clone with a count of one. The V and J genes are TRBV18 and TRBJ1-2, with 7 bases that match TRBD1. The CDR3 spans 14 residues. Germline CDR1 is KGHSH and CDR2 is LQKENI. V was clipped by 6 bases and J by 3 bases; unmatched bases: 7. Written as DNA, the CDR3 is TGTGCCAGCTCCTCGACAGGGTCCGACTATGGCTACACCTTC. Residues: CASSSTGSDYGYTF. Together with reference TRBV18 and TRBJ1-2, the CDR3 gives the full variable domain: NAGVMQNPRHLVRRRGQEARLRCSPMKGHSHVYWYRQLPEEGLKFMVYLQKENIIDESGMPKERFSAEFPKEGPSILRIQQVVRGDSAAYFCASSSTGSDYGYTFGSGTRLTVV.

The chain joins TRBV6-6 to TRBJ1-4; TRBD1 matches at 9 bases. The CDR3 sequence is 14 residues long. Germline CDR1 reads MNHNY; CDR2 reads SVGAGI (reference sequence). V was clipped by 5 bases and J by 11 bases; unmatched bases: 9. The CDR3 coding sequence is TGTGCCAGCAGTGACAGGGGGATATCAGGGAAACTGTTTTTT. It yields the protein CASSDRGISGKLFF.

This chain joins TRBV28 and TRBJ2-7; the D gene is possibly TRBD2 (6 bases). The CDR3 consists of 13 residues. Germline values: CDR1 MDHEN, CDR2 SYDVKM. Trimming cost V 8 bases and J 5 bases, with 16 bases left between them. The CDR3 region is CASGNGGFHEQYF. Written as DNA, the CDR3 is TGTGCCAGCGGTAACGGAGGGTTTCACGAGCAGTACTTC. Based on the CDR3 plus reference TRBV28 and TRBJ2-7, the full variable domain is DVKVTQSSRYLVKRTGEKVFLECVQDMDHENMFWYRQDPGLGLRLIYFSYDVKMKEKGDIPEGYSVSREKKERFSLILESASTNQTSMYLCASGNGGFHEQYFGPGTRLTVT.

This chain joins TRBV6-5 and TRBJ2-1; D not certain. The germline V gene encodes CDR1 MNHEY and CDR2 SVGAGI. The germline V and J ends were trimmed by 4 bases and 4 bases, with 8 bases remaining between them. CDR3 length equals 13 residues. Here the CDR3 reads CASSLSGYNEQFF. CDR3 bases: TGTGCCAGCAGTTTATCCGGGTACAATGAGCAGTTCTTC.

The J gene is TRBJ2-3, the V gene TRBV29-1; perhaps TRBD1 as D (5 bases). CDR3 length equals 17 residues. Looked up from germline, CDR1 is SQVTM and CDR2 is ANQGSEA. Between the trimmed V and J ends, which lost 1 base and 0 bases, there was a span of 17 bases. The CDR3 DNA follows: TGCAGCGTTGAAGGGGATGGGGCAGACCCTAGCACAGATACGCAGTATTTT. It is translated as CSVEGDGADPSTDTQYF.

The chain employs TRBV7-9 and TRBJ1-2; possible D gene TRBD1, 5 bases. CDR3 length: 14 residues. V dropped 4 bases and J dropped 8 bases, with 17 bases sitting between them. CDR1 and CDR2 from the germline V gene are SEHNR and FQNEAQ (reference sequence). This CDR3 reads CASSSMGRESGYTF. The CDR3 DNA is TGTGCCAGCAGCTCGATGGGCAGGGAAAGCGGCTACACCTTC.